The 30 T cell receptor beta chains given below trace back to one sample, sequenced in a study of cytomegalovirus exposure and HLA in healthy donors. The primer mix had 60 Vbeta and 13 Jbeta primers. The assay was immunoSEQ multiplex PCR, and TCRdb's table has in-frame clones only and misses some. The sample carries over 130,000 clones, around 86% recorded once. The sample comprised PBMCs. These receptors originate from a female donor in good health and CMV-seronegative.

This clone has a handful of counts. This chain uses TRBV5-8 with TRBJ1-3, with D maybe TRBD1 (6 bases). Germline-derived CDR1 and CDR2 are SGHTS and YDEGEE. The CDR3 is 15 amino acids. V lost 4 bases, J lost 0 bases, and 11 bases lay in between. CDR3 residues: CASSRDIVSGNTIYF. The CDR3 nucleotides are TGTGCCAGCAGCCGGGACATCGTCTCTGGAAACACCATATATTTT. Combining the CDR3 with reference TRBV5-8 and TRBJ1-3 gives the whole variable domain EAGVTQSPTHLIKTRGQQATLRCSPISGHTSVYWYQQALGLGLQFLLWYDEGEERNRGNFPPRFSGRQFPNYSSELNVNALELEDSALYLCASSRDIVSGNTIYFGEGSWLTVV.

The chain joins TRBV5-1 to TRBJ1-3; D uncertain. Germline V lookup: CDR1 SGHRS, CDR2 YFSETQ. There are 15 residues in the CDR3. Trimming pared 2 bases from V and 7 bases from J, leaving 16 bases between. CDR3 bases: TGCGCCAGCAGCTTCGGACTTAGGGAAAGGAACACCATATATTTT. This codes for CASSFGLRERNTIYF.

The CDR3 region is CASSIQGGTEAFF. As DNA, the CDR3 is TGCGCCAGCAGCATTCAGGGTGGCACTGAAGCTTTCTTT. The V and J genes are TRBV5-1 and TRBJ1-1; TRBD1 might be the D (5 bases). Germline V lookup: CDR1 SGHRS, CDR2 YFSETQ. Trimming took 4 bases from V and 4 from J, leaving 11 bases between them. This CDR3 has 13 amino acids. Based on the CDR3 plus reference TRBV5-1 and TRBJ1-1, the full variable domain is KAGVTQTPRYLIKTRGQQVTLSCSPISGHRSVSWYQQTPGQGLQFLFEYFSETQRNKGNFPGRFSGRQFSNSRSEMNVSTLELGDSALYLCASSIQGGTEAFFGQGTRLTVV.

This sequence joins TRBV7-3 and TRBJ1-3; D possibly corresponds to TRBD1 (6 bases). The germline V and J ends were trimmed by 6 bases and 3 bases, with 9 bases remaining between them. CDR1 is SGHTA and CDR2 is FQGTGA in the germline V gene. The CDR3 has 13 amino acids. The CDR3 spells CASRADSGNTIYF. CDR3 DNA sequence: TGTGCCAGCAGAGCGGACAGTGGAAACACCATATATTTT.

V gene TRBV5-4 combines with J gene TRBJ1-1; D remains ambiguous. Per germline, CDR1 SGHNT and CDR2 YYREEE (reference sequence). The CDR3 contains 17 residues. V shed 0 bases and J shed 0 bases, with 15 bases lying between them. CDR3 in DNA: TGTGCCAGCAGCTTGGACATGCTGGCAATTATGAACACTGAAGCTTTCTTT. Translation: CASSLDMLAIMNTEAFF.

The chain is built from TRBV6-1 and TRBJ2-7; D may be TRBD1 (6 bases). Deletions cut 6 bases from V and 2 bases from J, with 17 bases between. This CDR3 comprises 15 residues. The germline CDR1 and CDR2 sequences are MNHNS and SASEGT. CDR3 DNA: TGTGCCAGCAGCAGGGGCCAGCATGAACCCTACGAGCAGTACTTC. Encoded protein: CASSRGQHEPYEQYF.

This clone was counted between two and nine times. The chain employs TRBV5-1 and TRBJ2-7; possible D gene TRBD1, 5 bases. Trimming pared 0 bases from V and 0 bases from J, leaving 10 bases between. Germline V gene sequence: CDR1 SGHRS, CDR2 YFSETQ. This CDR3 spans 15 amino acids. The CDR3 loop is CASSLEDRGSYEQYF. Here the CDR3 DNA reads TGCGCCAGCAGCTTGGAAGACAGAGGCTCCTACGAGCAGTACTTC.

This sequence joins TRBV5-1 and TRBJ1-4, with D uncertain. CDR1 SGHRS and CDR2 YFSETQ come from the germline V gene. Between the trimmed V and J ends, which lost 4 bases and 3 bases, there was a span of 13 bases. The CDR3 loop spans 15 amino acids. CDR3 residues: CASSLNPGSNEKLFF. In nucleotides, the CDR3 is TGCGCCAGCAGCCTGAACCCGGGGTCTAATGAAAAACTGTTTTTT.

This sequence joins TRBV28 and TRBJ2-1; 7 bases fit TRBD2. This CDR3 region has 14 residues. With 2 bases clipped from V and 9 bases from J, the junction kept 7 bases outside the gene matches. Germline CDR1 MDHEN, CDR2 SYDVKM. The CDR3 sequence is CASSLGREVGEQFF. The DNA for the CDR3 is TGTGCCAGCAGTTTAGGACGGGAGGTGGGTGAGCAGTTCTTC.

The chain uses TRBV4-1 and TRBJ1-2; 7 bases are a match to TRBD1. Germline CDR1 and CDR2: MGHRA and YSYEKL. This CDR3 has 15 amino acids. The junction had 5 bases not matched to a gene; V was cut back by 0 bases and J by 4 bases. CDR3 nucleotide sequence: TGCGCCAGCAGCCAAGATTGGGACAGTCTCTATGGCTACACCTTC. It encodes CASSQDWDSLYGYTF.

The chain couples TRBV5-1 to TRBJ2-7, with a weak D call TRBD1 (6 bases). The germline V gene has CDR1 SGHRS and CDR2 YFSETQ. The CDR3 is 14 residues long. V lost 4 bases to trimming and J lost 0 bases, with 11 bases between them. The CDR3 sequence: CASSDGQHSYEQYF. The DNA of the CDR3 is TGCGCCAGCAGCGATGGACAGCACTCCTACGAGCAGTACTTC.

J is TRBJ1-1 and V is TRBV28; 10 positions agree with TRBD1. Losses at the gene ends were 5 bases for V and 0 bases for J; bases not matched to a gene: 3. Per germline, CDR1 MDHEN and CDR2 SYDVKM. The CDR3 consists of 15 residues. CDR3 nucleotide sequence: TGTGCCAGCAGTCTGGGACAGGGGATGAACACTGAAGCTTTCTTT. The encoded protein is CASSLGQGMNTEAFF.

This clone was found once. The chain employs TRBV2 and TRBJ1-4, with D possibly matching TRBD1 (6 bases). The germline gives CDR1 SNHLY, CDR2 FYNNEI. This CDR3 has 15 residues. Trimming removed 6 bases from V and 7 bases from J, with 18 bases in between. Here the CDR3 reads CASRVGGALGEKLFF. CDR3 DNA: TGTGCCAGCAGGGTAGGGGGGGCCTTAGGTGAAAAACTGTTTTTT.

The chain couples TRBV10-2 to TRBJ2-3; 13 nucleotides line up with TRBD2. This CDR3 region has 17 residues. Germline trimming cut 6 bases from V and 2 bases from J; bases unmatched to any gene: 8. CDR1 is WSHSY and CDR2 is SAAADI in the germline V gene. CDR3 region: CASRPGLAGEFTDTQYF. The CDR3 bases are TGCGCCAGCAGACCTGGACTAGCGGGAGAGTTCACAGATACGCAGTATTTT.

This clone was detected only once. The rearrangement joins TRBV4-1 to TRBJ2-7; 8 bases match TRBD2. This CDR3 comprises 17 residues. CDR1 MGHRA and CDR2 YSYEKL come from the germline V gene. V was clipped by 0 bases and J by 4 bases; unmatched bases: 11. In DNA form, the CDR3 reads TGCGCCAGCAGCCAAGAAGGCCCACTAGCGGCGTATTACGAGCAGTACTTC. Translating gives CASSQEGPLAAYYEQYF.

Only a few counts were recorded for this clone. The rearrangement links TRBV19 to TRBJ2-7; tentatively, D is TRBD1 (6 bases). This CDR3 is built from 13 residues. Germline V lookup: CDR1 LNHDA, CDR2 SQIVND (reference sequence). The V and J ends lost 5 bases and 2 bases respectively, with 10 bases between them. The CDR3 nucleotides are TGTGCCAGTAGTTACGGGACAACCTACGAGCAGTACTTC. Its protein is CASSYGTTYEQYF.

The CDR3 nucleotides are TGTGCCAGTATCCCCGTGGGGGGGCTCGGGCCCCAGCATTTT. It yields the protein CASIPVGGLGPQHF. The chain links TRBV19 to TRBJ1-5; D possibly corresponds to TRBD1 (6 bases). CDR1 and CDR2 (germline): LNHDA, SQIVND (reference sequence). V was clipped by 7 bases and J by 9 bases, with 19 bases between them. This CDR3 has 14 amino acids. The variable domain in full, with the rest retrieved from reference TRBV19 and TRBJ1-5, is DGGITQSPKYLFRKEGQNVTLSCEQNLNHDAMYWYRQDPGQGLRLIYYSQIVNDFQKGDIAEGYSVSREKKESFPLTVTSAQKNPTAFYLCASIPVGGLGPQHFGDGTRLSIL.

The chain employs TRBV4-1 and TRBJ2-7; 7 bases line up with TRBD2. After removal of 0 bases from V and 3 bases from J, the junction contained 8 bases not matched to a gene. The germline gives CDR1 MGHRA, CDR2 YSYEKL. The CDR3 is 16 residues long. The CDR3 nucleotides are TGCGCCAGCAGCCAAGAAACGGGACTAAGGGTCTACGAGCAGTACTTC. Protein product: CASSQETGLRVYEQYF.

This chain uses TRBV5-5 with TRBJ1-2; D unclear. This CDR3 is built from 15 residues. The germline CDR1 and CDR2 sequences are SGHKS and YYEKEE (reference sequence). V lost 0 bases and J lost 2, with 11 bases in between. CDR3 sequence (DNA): TGTGCCAGCAGCTTGGGGTCGGGAGGGAACTATGGCTACACCTTC. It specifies CASSLGSGGNYGYTF.

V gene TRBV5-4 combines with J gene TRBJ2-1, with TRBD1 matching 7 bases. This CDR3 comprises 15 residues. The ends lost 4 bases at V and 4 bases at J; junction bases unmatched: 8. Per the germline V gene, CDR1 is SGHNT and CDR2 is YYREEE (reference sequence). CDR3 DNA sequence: TGTGCCAGCAGCACCCCGGGACAGAGATACAATGAGCAGTTCTTC. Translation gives CASSTPGQRYNEQFF.

The DNA for the CDR3 is TGCGCCAGCAGTCAGGCGTGGGGGACTAGCGTTGAGCAGTTCTTC. Translating gives CASSQAWGTSVEQFF. J is TRBJ2-1 and V is TRBV23-1, with 10 nucleotides matching TRBD2. TRBV23-1 is designated an ORF whose function remains uncertain. This CDR3 spans 15 amino acids. V shed 3 bases, J shed 9 bases, and the junction held 8 bases outside the gene matches.

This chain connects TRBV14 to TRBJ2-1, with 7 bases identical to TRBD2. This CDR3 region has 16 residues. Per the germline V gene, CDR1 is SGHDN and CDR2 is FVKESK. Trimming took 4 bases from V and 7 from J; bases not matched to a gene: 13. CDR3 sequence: CASSLGWAGARNEQFF. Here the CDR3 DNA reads TGTGCCAGCAGCCTTGGATGGGCGGGAGCGAGGAATGAGCAGTTCTTC.

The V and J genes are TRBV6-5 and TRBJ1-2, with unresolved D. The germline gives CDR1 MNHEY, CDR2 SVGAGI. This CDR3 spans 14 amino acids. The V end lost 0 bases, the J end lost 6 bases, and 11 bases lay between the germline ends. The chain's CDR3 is CASSYSLTGNGYTF. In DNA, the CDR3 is TGTGCCAGCAGTTACTCTTTAACCGGGAATGGCTACACCTTC.

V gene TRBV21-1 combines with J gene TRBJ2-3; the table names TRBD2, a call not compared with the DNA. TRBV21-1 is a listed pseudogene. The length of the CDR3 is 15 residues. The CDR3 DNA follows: TGTGCCAGCAGCCGGACTACCAGAGGCTCCGCCCCGCAGTATTTT. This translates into CASSRTTRGSAPQYF.

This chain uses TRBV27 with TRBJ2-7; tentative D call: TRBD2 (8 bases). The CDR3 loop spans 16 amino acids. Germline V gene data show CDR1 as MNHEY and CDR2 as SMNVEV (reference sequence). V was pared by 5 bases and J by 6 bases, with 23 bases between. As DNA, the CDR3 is TGTGCCAGCAGTCCCCGCCGGGGGGGGAGACAGGGCGAGCAGTACTTC. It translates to CASSPRRGGRQGEQYF.

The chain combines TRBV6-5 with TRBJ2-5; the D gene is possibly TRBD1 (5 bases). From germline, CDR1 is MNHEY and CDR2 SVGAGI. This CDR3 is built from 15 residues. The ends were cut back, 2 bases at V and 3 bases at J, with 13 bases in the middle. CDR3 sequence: CASSYQGLSKETQYF. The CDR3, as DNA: TGTGCCAGCAGTTACCAGGGTTTGTCTAAAGAGACCCAGTACTTC.

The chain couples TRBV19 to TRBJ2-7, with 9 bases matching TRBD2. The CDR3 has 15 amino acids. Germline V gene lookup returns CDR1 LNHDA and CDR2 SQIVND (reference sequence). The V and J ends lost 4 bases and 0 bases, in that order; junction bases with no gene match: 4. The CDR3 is CASSRLAGSSYEQYF. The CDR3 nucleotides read TGTGCCAGTAGTAGGCTAGCGGGGTCCTCCTACGAGCAGTACTTC.

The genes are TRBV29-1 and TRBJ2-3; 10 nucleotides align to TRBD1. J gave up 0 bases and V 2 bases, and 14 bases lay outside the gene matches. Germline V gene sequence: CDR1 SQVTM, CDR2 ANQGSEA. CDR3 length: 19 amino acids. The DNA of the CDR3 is TGCAGCGTTGAACTTATTCCCGGACAGGGGGGAGTAAGCACAGATACGCAGTATTTT. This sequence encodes CSVELIPGQGGVSTDTQYF.

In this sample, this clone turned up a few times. CDR3 in amino acids: CAWSVHTTVSGANVLTF. CDR3 nucleotide sequence: TGTGCCTGGAGTGTCCATACAACCGTTTCTGGGGCCAACGTCCTGACTTTC. The V call is TRBV30, the J call TRBJ2-6; D unclear. V lost 0 bases to trimming and J lost 1 base, with 13 bases between them. Per germline, CDR1 GTSNPN and CDR2 SVGIG (reference sequence). The CDR3 runs to 17 residues.

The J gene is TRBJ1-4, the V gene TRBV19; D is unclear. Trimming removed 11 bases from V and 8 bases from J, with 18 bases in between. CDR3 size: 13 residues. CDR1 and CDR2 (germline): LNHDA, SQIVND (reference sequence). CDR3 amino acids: CASLGDRGEKLFF. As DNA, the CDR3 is TGTGCCTCACTGGGCGATCGTGGGGAAAAACTGTTTTTT.